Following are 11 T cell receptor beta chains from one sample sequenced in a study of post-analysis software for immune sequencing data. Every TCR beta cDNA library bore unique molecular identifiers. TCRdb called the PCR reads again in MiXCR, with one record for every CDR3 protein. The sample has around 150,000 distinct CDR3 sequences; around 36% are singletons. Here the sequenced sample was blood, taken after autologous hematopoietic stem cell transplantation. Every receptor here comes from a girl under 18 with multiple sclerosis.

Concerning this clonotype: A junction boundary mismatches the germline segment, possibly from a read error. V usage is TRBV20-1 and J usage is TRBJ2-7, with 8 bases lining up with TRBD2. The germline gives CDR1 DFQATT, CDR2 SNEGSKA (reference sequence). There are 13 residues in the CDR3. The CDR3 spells CSSFAGGSCEQYF. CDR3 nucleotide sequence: TGCAGTTCATTTGCGGGAGGCTCCTGCGAGCAGTACTTC.

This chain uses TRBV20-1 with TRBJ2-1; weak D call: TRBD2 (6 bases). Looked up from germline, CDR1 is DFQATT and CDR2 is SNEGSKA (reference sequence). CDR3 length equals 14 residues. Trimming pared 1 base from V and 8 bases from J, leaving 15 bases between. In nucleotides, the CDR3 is TGCAGTGCTAGAGCGGGAGATAATTTCGATGAGCAGTTCTTC. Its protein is CSARAGDNFDEQFF.

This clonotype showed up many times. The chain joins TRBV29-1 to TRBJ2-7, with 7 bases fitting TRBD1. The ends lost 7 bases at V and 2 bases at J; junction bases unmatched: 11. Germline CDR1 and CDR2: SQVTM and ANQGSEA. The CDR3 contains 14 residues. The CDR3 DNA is TGCAGCGCCCTGGGGCAGGGGGTAACCTACGAGCAGTACTTC. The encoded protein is CSALGQGVTYEQYF.

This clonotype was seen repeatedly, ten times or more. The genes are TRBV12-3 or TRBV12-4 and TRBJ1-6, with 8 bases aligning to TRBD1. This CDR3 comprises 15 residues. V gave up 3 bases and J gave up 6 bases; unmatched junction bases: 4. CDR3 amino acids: CASSLQDRANSPLHF. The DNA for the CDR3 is TGTGCCAGCAGTTTGCAGGACAGGGCTAATTCACCCCTCCACTTT.

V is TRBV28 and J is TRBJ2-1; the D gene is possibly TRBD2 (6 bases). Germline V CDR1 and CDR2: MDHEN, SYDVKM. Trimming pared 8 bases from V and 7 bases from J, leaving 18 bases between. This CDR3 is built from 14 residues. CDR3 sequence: CASRAGPLYNEQFF. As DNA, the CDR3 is TGTGCCAGCCGGGCGGGACCCCTCTATAATGAGCAGTTCTTC.

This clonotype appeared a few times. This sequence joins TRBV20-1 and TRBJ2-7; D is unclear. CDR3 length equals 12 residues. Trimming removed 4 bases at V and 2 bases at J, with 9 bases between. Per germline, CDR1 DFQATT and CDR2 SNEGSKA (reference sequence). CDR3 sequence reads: CSAIDLAYEQYF. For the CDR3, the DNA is TGCAGTGCTATTGACTTAGCCTACGAGCAGTACTTC.

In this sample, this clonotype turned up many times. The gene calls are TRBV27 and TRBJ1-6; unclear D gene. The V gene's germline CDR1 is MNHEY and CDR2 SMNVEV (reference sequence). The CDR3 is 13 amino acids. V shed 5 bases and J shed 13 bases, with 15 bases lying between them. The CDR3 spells CASSPWPGPPLHF. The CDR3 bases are TGTGCCAGCAGTCCCTGGCCCGGACCCCCCCTCCACTTT.

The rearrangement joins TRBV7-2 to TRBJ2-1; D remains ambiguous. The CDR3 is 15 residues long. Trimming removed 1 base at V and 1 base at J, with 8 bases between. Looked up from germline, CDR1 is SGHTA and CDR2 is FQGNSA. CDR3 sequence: CASSLVSRSYNEQFF. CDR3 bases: TGTGCCAGCAGCTTAGTATCTAGATCCTACAATGAGCAGTTCTTC.

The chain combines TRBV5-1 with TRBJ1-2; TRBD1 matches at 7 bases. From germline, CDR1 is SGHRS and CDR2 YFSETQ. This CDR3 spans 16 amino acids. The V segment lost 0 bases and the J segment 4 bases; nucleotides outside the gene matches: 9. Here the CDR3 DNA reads TGCGCCAGCAGCTTGGCCGAGGCGCAGGGGGGCTATGGCTACACCTTC. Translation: CASSLAEAQGGYGYTF.

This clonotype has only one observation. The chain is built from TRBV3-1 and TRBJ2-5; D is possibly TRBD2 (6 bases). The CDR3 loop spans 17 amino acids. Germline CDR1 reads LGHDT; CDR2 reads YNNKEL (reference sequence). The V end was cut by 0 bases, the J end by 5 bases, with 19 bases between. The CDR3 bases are TGTGCCAGCAGCCAAGATAAGGGCGGGATATTATGGGAGACCCAGTACTTC. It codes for CASSQDKGGILWETQYF.

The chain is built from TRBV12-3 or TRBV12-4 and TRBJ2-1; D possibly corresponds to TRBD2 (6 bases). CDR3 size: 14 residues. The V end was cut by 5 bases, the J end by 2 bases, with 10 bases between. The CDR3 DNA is TGTGCCAGCAGTCCCCGGGGGACCTACAATGAGCAGTTCTTC. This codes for CASSPRGTYNEQFF.